This T cell receptor (beta chain) was obtained from a study of OX40 agonist ivuxolimab in advanced cancers. In terms of the full investigation: Ivuxolimab was an agonistic, fully human IgG2 monoclonal antibody directed against OX40 (CD134), a costimulatory receptor. Intravenous ivuxolimab was administered to patients every 2 weeks at six dose levels: 0.01, 0.1, 0.3, 1.5, 3 and 10 mg/kg. Of the 50 or so patients in dose escalation, about 20 had hepatocellular carcinoma, some 15 had melanoma, 9 had renal cell carcinoma and 9 had head and neck cancer. The dose-escalation cohort was around 83% male with a mean age of roughly 62 years, ranging from roughly 20 to 80. Patients were allowed to have had prior anti-PD-1, anti-PD-L1 or anti-CTLA-4 therapy, and 40% to 45% of the dose-escalation patients had been treated with checkpoint inhibitors. Partial responses were achieved by three dose-escalation patients, of whom one had hepatocellular carcinoma and two had cutaneous melanoma. Peripheral TCRbeta sequencing aimed to test whether ivuxolimab altered TCR sequence diversity and caused clonal T-cell expansion. The monotherapy dose-escalation portion (N of about 50 patients) of the phase I ivuxolimab trial is reported in the paper. Study-level results and caveats: In partial responders in the 0.1-3.0 mg/kg groups, normalized peripheral clonal expansion was found to be among the lowest, especially among CD8+ T cells. The antigen specificity of the peripheral T cells that underwent clonal expansion was not determined. Low levels of normalized T-cell clonal expansion were also shown by some nonresponding patients. On average, CD8+ T cells showed more expanded clones than CD4+ T cells after ivuxolimab. Clonal expansion of both CD4+ and CD8+ blood T cells was observed from baseline to week 6 at doses 0.1 to 3.0 mg/kg.

Patients with a history of autoimmune disease or receiving systemic immunosuppression were excluded from the trial. Peripheral blood for TCR sequencing was collected from all dose cohorts at baseline, on cycle 4 day 1, and on cycle 7 day 1. Samples were obtained from an open-label, multicenter, first-in-human phase I dose-escalation trial of ivuxolimab. Adults with locally advanced or metastatic melanoma, renal cell carcinoma, hepatocellular carcinoma or head and neck squamous cell carcinoma were enrolled in the trial. CD4+ and CD8+ T cells were sorted separately from peripheral blood before TCR sequencing. This clone was observed a few times. The antigen this receptor binds is unknown. Base qualities are missing; no much larger clone stands one base away. The CDR3 spans 11 residues, from the cysteine through the phenylalanine. CDR3 DNA is the only sequence kept; it has 33 bases, read in frame from the first base. Between the V and J ends, shortened by 6 bases and 3 bases respectively, the junction contains 5 bases. According to the germline V gene, CDR1 reads MNHEY and CDR2 reads SVGAGI.

For sequencing of the TCRbeta CDR3 region, genomic DNA was extracted from the sorted cells. The immunoSEQ Assay was used to sequence the TCRbeta CDR3 regions. Held by TCRdb, this immuneACCESS table contains in-frame sequences only and omits some clones. Under half of the omission traces to an unresolved V gene where checked; the cause of the rest is unknown. The sample records roughly 69,000 clones, less than 95% of which are singletons. The ten largest account for about 5.6% of the sample. In this chain, TRBV6-5 is recombined with TRBJ2-5, with no D gene named confidently. The source is an adult with an advanced solid tumor such as melanoma, head and neck, liver or kidney cancer. The sequenced sample was CD4+ or CD8+ T cells sorted from blood, obtained in a trial of the OX40 agonist ivuxolimab. The nucleotides are TGTGCCAGCAGGAAAAAAGAGACCCAGTACTTC. Translation gives CASRKKETQYF.